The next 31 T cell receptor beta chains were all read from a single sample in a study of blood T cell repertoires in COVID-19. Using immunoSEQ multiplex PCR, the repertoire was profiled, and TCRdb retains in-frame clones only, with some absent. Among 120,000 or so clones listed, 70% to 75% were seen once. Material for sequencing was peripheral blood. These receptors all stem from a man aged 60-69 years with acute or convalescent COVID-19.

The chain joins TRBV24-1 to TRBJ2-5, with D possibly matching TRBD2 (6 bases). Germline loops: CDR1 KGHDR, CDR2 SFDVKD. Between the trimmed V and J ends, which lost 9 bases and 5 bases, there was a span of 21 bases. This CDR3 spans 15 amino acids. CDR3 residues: CATSEWSGGKETQYF. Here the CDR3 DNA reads TGTGCCACCTCCGAGTGGAGCGGCGGGAAGGAGACCCAGTACTTC.

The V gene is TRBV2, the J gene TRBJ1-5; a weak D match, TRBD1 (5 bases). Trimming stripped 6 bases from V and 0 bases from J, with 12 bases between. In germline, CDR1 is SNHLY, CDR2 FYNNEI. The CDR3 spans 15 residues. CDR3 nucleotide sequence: TGTGCCAGCAGGAACGGGCAGGGTAGCAATCAGCCCCAGCATTTT. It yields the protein CASRNGQGSNQPQHF. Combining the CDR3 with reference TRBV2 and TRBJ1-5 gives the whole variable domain EPEVTQTPSHQVTQMGQEVILRCVPISNHLYFYWYRQILGQKVEFLVSFYNNEISEKSEIFDDQFSVERPDGSNFTLKIRSTKLEDSAMYFCASRNGQGSNQPQHFGDGTRLSIL.

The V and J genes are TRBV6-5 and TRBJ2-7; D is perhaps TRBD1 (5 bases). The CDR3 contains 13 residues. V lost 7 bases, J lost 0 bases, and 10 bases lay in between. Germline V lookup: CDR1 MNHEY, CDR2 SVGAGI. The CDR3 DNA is TGTGCCAGCATAATAGGGGACTCCTACGAGCAGTACTTC. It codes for CASIIGDSYEQYF.

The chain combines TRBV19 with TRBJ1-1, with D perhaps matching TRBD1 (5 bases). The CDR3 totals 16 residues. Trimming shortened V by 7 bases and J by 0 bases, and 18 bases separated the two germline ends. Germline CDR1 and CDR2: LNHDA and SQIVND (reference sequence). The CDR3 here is CASIRRGSDVNTEAFF. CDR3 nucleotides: TGTGCCAGTATTCGGAGGGGATCTGATGTGAACACTGAAGCTTTCTTT.

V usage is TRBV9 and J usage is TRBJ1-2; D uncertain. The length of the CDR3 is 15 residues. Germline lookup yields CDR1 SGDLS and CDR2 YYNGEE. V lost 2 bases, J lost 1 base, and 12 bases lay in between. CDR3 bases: TGTGCCAGCAGCGTGAGGGTAGTCGGTAACTATGGCTACACCTTC. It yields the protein CASSVRVVGNYGYTF.

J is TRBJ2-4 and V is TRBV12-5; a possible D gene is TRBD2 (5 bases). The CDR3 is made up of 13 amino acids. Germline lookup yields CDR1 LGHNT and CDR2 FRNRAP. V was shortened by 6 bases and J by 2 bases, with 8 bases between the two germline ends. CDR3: CASGRETKNIQYF. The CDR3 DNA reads TGTGCTAGTGGGAGGGAAACCAAAAACATTCAGTACTTC.

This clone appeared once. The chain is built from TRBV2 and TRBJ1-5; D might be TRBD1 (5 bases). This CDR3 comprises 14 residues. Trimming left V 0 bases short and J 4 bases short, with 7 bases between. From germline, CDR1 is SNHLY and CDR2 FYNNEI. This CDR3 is CASSEARGNQPQHF. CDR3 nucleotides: TGTGCCAGCAGTGAAGCCCGGGGGAATCAGCCCCAGCATTTT.

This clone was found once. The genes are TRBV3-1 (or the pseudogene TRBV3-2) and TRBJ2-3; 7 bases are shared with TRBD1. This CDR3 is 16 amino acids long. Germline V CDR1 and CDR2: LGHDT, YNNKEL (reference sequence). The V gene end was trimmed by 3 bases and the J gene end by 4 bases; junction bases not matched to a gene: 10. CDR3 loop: CASSHLRSQGADTQYF. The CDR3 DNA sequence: TGTGCCAGCAGCCACCTAAGGTCGCAGGGGGCAGATACGCAGTATTTT.

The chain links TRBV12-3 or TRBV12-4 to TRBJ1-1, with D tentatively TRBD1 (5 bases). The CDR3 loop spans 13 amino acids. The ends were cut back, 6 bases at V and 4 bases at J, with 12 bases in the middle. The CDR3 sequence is CASSLADSTEAFF. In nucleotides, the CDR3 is TGTGCCAGCAGCCTTGCTGACAGCACTGAAGCTTTCTTT.

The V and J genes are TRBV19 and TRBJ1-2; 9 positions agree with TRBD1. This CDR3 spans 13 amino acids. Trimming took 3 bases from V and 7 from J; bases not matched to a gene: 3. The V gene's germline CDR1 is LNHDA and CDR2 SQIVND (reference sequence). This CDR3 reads CASSMDRGFGYTF. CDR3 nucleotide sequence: TGTGCCAGTAGTATGGACAGGGGCTTTGGCTACACCTTC. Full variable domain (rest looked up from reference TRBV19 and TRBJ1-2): DGGITQSPKYLFRKEGQNVTLSCEQNLNHDAMYWYRQDPGQGLRLIYYSQIVNDFQKGDIAEGYSVSREKKESFPLTVTSAQKNPTAFYLCASSMDRGFGYTFGSGTRLTVV.

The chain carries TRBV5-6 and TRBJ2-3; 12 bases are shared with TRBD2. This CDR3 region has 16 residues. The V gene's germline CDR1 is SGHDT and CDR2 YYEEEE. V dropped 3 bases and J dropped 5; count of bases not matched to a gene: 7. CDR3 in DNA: TGTGCCAGCAGCTCGGCCCCTAGCGGGGGGGTAGATACGCAGTATTTT. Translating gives CASSSAPSGGVDTQYF. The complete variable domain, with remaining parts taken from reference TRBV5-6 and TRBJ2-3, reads DAGVTQSPTHLIKTRGQQVTLRCSPKSGHDTVSWYQQALGQGPQFIFQYYEEEERQRGNFPDRFSGHQFPNYSSELNVNALLLGDSALYLCASSSAPSGGVDTQYFGPGTRLTVL.

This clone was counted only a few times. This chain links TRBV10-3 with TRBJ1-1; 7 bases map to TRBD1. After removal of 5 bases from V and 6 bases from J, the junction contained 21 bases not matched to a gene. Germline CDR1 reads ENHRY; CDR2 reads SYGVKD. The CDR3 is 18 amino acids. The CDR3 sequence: CAISFQGSGGQDGSEAFF. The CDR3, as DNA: TGTGCCATCAGTTTCCAAGGGAGTGGTGGACAGGACGGATCTGAAGCTTTCTTT.

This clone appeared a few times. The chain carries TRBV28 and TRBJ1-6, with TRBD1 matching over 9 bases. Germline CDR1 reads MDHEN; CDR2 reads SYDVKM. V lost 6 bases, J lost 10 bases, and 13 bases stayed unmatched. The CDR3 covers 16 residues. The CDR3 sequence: CASSSPGQGIQSPLHF. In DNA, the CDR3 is TGTGCCAGCAGCTCGCCGGGACAGGGAATTCAGTCACCCCTCCACTTT.

CDR3 sequence reads: CASKRDTKNIQYF. In nucleotides, the CDR3 is TGTGCCAGCAAACGGGACACAAAAAACATTCAGTACTTC. This chain links TRBV2 with TRBJ2-4, with TRBD1 as a possible D gene (6 bases). V was cut by 7 bases and J by 4 bases, with 11 bases left in between. The germline V gene encodes CDR1 SNHLY and CDR2 FYNNEI. The CDR3 loop spans 13 amino acids.

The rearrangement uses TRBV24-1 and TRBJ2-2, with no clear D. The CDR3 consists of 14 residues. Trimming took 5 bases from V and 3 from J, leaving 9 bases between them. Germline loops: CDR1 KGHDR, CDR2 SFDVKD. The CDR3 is CATSARYYTGELFF. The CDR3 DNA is TGTGCCACCAGTGCGAGATACTACACCGGGGAGCTGTTTTTT.

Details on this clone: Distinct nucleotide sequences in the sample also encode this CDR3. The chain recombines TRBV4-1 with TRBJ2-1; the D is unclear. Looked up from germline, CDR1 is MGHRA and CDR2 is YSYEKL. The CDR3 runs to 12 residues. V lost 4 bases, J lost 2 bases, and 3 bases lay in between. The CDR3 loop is CASSPTYNEQFF. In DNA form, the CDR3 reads TGCGCCAGCAGCCCTACCTACAATGAGCAGTTCTTC.

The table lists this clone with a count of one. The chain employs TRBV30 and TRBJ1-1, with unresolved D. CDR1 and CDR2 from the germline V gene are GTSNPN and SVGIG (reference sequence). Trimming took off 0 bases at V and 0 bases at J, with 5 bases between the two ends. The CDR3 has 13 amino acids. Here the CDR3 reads CAWSVTVNTEAFF. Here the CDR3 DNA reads TGTGCCTGGAGTGTAACGGTGAACACTGAAGCTTTCTTT.

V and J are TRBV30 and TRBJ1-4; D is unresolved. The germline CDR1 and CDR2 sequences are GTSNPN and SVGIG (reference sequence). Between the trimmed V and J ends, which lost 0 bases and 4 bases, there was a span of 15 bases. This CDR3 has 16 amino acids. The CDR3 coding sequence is TGTGCCTGGAGTGTGCCACCTCCCAGATTTAATGAAAAACTGTTTTTT. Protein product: CAWSVPPPRFNEKLFF.

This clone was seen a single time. In DNA form, the CDR3 reads TGTGCCAGCAGTGATAGCACCGGACAGGTGATATATGGCTACACCTTC. This sequence encodes CASSDSTGQVIYGYTF. The chain uses TRBV6-1 and TRBJ1-2; the match to TRBD1 covers 7 bases. CDR3 length: 16 amino acids. Germline CDR1 reads MNHNS; CDR2 reads SASEGT. V gave up 3 bases and J gave up 5 bases; unmatched junction bases: 12.

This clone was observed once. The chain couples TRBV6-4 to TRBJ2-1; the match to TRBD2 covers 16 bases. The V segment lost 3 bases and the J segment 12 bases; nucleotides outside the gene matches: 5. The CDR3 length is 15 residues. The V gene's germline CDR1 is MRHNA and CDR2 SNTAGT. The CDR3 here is CASSEGLAGGRPQFF. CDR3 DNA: TGTGCCAGCAGTGAGGGACTAGCGGGGGGGCGCCCGCAGTTCTTC.

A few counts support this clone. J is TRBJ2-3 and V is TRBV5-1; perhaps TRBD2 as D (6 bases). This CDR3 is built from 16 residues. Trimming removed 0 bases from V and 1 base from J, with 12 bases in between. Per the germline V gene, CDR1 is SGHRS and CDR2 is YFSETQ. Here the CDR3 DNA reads TGCGCCAGCAGCTTGGGAACACCGGGAGGCACAGATACGCAGTATTTT. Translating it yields CASSLGTPGGTDTQYF.

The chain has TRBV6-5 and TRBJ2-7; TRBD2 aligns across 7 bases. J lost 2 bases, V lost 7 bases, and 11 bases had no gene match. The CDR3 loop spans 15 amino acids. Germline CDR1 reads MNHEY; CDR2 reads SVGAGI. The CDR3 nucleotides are TGTGCCAGCACTTCCCCGGCGGGGGAGACCTACGAGCAGTACTTC. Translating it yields CASTSPAGETYEQYF.

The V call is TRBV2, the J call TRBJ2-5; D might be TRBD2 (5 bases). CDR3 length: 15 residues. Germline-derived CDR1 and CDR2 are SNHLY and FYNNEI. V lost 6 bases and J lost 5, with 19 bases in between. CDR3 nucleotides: TGTGCCAGCAGCGACCGAGAGGGCCCAAGCGAGACCCAGTACTTC. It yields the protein CASSDREGPSETQYF.

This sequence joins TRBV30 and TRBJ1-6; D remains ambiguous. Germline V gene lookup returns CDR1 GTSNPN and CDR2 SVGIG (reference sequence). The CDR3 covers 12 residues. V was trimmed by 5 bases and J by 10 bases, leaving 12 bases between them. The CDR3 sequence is CAWSGRRSPLHF. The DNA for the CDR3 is TGTGCCTGGTCCGGGAGGAGATCACCCCTCCACTTT.

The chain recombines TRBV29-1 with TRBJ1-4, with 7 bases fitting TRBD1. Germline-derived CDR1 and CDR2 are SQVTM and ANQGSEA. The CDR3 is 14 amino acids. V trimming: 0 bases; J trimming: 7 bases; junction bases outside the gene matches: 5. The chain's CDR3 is CSVEDQGQSEKLFF. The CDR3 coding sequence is TGCAGCGTTGAAGATCAGGGACAGAGTGAAAAACTGTTTTTT.

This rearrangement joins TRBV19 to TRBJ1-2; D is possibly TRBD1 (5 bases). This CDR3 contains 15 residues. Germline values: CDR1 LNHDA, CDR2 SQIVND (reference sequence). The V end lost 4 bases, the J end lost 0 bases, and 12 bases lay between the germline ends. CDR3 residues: CASSRLGGANYGYTF. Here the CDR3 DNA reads TGTGCCAGTAGTAGGTTAGGAGGGGCTAACTATGGCTACACCTTC.

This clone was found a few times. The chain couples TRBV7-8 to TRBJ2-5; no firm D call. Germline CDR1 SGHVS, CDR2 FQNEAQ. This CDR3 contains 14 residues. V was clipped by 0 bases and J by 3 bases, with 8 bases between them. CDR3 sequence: CASSLAVRKETQYF. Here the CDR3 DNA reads TGTGCCAGCAGCTTAGCTGTTAGAAAAGAGACCCAGTACTTC.

CDR3 sequence: CASPNEDRRGEKLFF. The CDR3 coding sequence is TGTGCCAGCCCAAACGAGGACAGGAGGGGCGAAAAACTGTTTTTT. This chain connects TRBV2 to TRBJ1-4, with 7 positions matching TRBD1. The CDR3 runs 15 residues. V shed 8 bases, J shed 8 bases, and the junction held 14 bases outside the gene matches. Per the germline V gene, CDR1 is SNHLY and CDR2 is FYNNEI.

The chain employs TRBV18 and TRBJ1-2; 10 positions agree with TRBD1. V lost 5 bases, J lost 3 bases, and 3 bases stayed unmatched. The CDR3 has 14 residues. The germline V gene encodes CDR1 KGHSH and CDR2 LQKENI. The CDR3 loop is CASSADRGDYGYTF. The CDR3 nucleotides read TGTGCCAGCTCAGCGGACAGGGGGGACTATGGCTACACCTTC.

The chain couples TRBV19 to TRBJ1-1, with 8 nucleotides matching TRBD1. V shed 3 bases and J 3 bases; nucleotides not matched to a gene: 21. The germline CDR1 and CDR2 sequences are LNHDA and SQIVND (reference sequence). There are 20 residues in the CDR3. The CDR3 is CASSIPPARGTGHGDTEAFF. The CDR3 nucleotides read TGTGCCAGTAGTATTCCCCCTGCTCGCGGGACAGGCCACGGGGACACTGAAGCTTTCTTT.

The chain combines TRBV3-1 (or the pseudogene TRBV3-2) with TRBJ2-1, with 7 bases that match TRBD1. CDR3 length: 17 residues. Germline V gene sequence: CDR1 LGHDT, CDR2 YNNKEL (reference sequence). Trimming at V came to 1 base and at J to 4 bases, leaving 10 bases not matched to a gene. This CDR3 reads CASSQVSQGQRYNEQFF. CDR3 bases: TGTGCCAGCAGCCAAGTCTCCCAGGGACAGAGATACAATGAGCAGTTCTTC.